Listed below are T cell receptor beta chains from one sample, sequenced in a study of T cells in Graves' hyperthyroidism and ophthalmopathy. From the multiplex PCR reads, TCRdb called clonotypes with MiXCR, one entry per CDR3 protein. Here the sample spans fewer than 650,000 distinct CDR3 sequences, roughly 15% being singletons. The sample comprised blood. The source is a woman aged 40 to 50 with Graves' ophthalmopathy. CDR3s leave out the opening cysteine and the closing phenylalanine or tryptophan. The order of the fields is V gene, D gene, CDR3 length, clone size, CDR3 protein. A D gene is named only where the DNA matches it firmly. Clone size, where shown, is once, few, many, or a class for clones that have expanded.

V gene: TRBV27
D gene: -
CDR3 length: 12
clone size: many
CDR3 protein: ASSWCSGANVLT

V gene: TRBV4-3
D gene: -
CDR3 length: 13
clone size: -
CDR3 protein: ASSQDRGGAQPQH

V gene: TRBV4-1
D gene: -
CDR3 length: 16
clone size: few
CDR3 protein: ASSQDLYTVMGSYEQY

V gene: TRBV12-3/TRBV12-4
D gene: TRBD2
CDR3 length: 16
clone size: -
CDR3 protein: ASIPRGLAGGKIYEQY

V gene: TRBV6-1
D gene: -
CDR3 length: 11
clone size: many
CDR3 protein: ASSDGGQDEQY

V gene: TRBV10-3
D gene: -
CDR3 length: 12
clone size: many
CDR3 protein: AIKSQGSEETQY

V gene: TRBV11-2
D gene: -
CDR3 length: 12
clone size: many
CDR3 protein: ASSLDPLIFGYT

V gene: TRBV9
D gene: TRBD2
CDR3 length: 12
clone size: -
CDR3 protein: ASSSSGSAYEQY

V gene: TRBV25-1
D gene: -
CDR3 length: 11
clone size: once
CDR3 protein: ASRGGARTEAF

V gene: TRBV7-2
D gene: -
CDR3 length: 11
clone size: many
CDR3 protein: ASSLEEFTEAF

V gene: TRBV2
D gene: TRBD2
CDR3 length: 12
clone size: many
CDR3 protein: ASLGLAGVDEQY

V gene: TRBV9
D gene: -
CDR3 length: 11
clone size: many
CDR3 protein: ASSVAEMAEAF

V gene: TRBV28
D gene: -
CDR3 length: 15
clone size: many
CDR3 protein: ASSLPWAGIPDYGYT

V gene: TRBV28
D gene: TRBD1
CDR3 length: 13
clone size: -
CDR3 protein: ASSTDRAMRNEQY

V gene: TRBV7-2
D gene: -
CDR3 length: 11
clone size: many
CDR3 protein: ASSPSGPYEQY

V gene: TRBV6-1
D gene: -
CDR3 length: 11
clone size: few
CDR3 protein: ASSITPDRENT

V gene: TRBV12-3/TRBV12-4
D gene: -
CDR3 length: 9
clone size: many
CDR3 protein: ASSRLSQAF

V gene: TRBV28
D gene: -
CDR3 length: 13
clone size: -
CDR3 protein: ASSPVFNSNQPQH

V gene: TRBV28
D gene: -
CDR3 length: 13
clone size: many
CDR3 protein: ASSQDREWGQPQH

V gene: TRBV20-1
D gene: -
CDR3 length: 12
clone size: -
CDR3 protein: SAGLEGRRKTQY

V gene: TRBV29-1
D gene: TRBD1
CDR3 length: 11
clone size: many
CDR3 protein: SVQTGGPLEQY

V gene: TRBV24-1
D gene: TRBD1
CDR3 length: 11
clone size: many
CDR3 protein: ATSETGAYEQY

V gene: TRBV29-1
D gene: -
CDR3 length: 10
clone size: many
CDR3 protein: SVSYMNHGYT

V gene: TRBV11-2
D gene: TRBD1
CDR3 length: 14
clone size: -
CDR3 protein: ASSLLGTGGEYGYT

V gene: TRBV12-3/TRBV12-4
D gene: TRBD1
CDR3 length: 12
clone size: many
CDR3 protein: ASSPKGTGYEQY

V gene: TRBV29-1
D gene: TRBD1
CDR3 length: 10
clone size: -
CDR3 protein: SVEQGVDIQY

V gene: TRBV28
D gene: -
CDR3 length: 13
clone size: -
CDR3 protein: ASSLLALQRNEQY

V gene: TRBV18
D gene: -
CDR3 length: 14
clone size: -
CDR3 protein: ASSPSLQQMNTEAF

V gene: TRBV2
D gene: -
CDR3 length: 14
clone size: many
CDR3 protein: ASSLLGAGNTGELF

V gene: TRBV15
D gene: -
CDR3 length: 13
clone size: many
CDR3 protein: ATSRGGGTYNEQF

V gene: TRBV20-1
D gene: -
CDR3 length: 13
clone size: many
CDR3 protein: SARAGRLSLYEQY

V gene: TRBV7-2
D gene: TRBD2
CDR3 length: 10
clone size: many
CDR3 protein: ASGLGAGGLY

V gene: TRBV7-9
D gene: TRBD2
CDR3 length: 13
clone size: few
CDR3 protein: ASSYRTSGREAQY

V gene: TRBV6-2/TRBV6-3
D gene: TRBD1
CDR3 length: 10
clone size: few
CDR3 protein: AGGTGWYEQY

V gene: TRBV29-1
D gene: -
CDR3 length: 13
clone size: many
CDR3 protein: SVGSGDTFQETQY

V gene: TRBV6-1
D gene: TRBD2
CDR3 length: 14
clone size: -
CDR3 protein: ASSEGVTAGWSQQY

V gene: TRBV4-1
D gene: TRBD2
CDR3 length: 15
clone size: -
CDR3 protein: ASSHVLAGVNTGELF